This T cell receptor (beta chain) originates from a study of cytomegalovirus exposure and HLA in healthy donors. Study results and caveats: After further analysis at a later stage, around 17,000 TCR beta sequences were associated with HLA alleles at 0.05 false discovery rate.

With respect to this clone: Its specificity is unknown.

Researchers ran the PCR with 60 Vbeta and 13 Jbeta primers. Repertoires were generated with immunoSEQ multiplex PCR, while TCRdb's copy carries only in-frame clones and drops some. The table includes 150,000 to 200,000 clones, around three quarters detected once. The germline V gene has CDR1 SGHRS and CDR2 YFSETQ. The CDR3 runs to 14 residues. V lost 0 bases, J lost 7 bases, and 13 bases lay in between. This TCR derives from a woman younger than 45 in good health and CMV-seropositive. V gene TRBV5-1 combines with J gene TRBJ1-2; no clear D. Sequencing used PBMCs. CDR3: CASSLAVTGSGYTF. The CDR3 coding sequence is TGCGCCAGCAGCTTGGCCGTGACGGGGTCTGGCTACACCTTC. The whole variable domain, filled in from reference TRBV5-1 and TRBJ1-2, reads KAGVTQTPRYLIKTRGQQVTLSCSPISGHRSVSWYQQTPGQGLQFLFEYFSETQRNKGNFPGRFSGRQFSNSRSEMNVSTLELGDSALYLCASSLAVTGSGYTFGSGTRLTVV.